The 3 T cell receptor beta chains in this list originate from one sample, sequenced in a study of blood T cell repertoires in COVID-19. The data were produced by immunoSEQ multiplex PCR, yet TCRdb's version contains in-frame clones alone and is incomplete. The sample shows about 65,000 clones, about 82% of them seen only once. The sequenced sample was peripheral blood. The receptors were gathered from a human donor in a cohort sampled during active COVID-19.

The V and J genes are TRBV27 and TRBJ2-1; the D is unclear. CDR1 is MNHEY, CDR2 SMNVEV, per germline (reference sequence). This CDR3 has 13 residues. V lost 1 base to trimming and J lost 4 bases, with 5 bases between them. This CDR3 is CASSLYRYNEQFF. DNA for the CDR3: TGTGCCAGCAGTTTATACAGATACAATGAGCAGTTCTTC.

The rearrangement links TRBV6-5 to TRBJ2-7; 10 nucleotides agree with TRBD1. The CDR3 extends over 14 amino acids. Germline V gene sequence: CDR1 MNHEY, CDR2 SVGAGI. The V gene end was trimmed by 8 bases and the J gene end by 4 bases; junction bases not matched to a gene: 8. The CDR3 is CASPGQGIPYEQYF. The CDR3 DNA reads TGTGCCAGCCCGGGACAGGGGATCCCTTACGAGCAGTACTTC.

The chain joins TRBV18 to TRBJ1-2, with 9 bases lining up with TRBD1. The CDR3 consists of 14 residues. Germline V lookup: CDR1 KGHSH, CDR2 LQKENI. Trimming removed 5 bases from V and 3 bases from J; junction bases left unmatched: 4. The CDR3, as DNA: TGTGCCAGCTCAGAACAGGGGGCGGACTATGGCTACACCTTC. Translated, it gives CASSEQGADYGYTF.